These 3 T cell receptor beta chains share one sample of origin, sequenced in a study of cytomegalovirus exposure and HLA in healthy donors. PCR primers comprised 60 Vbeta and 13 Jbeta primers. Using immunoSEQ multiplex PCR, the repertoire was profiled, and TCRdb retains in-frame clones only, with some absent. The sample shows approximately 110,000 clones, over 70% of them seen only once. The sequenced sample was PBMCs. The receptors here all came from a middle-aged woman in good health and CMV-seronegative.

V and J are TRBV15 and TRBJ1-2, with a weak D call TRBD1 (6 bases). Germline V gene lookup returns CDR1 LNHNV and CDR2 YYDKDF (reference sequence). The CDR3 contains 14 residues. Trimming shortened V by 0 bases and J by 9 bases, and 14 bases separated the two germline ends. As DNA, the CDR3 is TGTGCCACCAGCAGAGATCAAGGGGGTAGTCGCTACACCTTC. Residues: CATSRDQGGSRYTF.

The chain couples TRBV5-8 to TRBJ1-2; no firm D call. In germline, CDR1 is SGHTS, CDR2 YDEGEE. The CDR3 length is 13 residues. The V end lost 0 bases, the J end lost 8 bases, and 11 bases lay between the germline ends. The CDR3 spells CASSLDGGEGYTF. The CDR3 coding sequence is TGTGCCAGCAGCTTGGATGGCGGGGAGGGCTACACCTTC.

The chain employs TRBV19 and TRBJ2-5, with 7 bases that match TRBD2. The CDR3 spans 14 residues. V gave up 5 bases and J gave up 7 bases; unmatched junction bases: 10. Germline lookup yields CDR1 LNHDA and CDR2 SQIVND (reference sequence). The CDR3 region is CASSASSGGGTQYF. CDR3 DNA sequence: TGTGCCAGTAGTGCTTCTAGCGGAGGAGGGACCCAGTACTTC. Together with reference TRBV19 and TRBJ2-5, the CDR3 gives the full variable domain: DGGITQSPKYLFRKEGQNVTLSCEQNLNHDAMYWYRQDPGQGLRLIYYSQIVNDFQKGDIAEGYSVSREKKESFPLTVTSAQKNPTAFYLCASSASSGGGTQYFGPGTRLLVL.